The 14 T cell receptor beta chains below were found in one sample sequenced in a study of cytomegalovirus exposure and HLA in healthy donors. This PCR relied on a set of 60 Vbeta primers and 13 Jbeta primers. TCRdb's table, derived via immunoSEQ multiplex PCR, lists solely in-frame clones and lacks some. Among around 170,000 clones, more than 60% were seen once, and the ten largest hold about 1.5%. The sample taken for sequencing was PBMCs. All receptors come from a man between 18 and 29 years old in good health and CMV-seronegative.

The CDR3 protein is CAISESIQGREREQYF. The CDR3 DNA reads as TGTGCCATCAGTGAGTCGATTCAGGGGAGAGAAAGAGAGCAGTACTTC. The chain couples TRBV10-3 to TRBJ2-7; D might be TRBD1 (6 bases). CDR1 and CDR2 (germline): ENHRY, SYGVKD. V lost 0 bases, J lost 7 bases, and 19 bases lay in between. This CDR3 contains 16 residues.

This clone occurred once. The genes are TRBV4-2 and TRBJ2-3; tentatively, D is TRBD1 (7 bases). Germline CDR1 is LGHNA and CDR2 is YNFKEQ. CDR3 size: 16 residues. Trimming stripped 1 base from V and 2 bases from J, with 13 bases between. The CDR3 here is CASSQVSRGATDTQYF. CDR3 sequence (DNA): TGTGCCAGCAGCCAAGTCTCCAGGGGGGCCACAGATACGCAGTATTTT.

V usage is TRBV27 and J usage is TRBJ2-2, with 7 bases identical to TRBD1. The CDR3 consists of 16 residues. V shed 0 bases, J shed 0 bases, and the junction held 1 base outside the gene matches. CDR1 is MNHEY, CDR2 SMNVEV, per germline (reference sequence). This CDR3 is CASSLSGGPNTGELFF. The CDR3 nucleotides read TGTGCCAGCAGTTTATCAGGGGGCCCGAACACCGGGGAGCTGTTTTTT.

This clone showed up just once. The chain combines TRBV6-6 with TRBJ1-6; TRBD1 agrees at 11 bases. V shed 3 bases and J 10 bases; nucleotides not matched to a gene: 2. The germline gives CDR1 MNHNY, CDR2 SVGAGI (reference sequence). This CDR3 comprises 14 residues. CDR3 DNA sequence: TGTGCCAGCAGTTATCGGGACAGGGGGTCACCCCTCCACTTT. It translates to CASSYRDRGSPLHF.

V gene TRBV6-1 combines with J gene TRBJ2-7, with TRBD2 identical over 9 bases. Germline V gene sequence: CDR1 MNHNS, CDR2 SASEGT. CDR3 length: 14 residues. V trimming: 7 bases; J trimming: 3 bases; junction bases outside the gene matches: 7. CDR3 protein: CASILTSGFYEQYF. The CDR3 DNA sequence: TGTGCCAGCATTTTGACTAGCGGCTTCTACGAGCAGTACTTC.

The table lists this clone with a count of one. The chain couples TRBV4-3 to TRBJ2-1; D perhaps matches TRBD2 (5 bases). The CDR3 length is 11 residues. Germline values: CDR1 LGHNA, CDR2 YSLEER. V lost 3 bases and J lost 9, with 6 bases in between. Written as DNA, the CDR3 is TGCGCCAGCAGCCACACTAGTGAGCAGTTCTTC. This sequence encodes CASSHTSEQFF.

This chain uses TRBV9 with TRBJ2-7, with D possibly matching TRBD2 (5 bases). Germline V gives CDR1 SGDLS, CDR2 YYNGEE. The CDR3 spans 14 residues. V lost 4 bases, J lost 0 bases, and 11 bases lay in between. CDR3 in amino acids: CASSTSGSSYEQYF. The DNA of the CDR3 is TGTGCCAGCAGCACCAGCGGCAGCTCCTACGAGCAGTACTTC.

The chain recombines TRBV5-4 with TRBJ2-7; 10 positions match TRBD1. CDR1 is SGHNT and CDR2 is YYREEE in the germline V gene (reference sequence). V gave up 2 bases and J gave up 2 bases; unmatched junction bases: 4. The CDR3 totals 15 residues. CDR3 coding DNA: TGTGCCAGCAGCTTCCGGGACAGGGGAGCCTACGAGCAGTACTTC. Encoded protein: CASSFRDRGAYEQYF.

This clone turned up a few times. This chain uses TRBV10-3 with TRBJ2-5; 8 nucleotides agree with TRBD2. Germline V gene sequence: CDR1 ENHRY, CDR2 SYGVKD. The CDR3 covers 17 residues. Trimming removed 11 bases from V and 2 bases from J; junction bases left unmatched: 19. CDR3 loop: CASSGGVTGPTQETQYF. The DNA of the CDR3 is TGTGCCTCCTCGGGGGGGGTAACGGGGCCTACTCAAGAGACCCAGTACTTC.

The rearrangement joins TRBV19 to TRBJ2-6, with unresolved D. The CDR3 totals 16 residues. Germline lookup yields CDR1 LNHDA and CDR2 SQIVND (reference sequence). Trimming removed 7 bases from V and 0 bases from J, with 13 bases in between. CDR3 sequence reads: CASNFMFLSGANVLTF. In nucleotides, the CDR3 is TGTGCCAGTAACTTTATGTTCCTCTCTGGGGCCAACGTCCTGACTTTC.

The CDR3 DNA reads as TGTGCCAGCAGCGTTTTCTGCAGGAGGGGGGAGGGGGAGACCCAGTACTTC. Translating it yields CASSVFCRRGEGETQYF. The chain employs TRBV9 and TRBJ2-5; possibly TRBD2 for D (7 bases). V was shortened by 2 bases and J by 5 bases, with 22 bases between the two germline ends. The CDR3 runs to 17 residues. Per the germline V gene, CDR1 is SGDLS and CDR2 is YYNGEE.

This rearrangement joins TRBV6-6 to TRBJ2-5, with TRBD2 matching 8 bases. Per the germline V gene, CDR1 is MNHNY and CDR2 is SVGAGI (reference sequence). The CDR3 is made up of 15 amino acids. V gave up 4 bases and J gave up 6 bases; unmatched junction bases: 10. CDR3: CASSSVMTSAKTQYF. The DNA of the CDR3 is TGTGCCAGCAGTTCGGTCATGACTAGCGCCAAGACCCAGTACTTC.

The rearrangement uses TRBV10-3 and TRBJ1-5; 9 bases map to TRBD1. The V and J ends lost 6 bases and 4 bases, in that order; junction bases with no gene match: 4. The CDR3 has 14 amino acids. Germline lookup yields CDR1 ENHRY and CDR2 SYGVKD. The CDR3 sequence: CAIRAQGANQPQHF. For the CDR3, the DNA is TGTGCCATCAGGGCACAGGGGGCTAATCAGCCCCAGCATTTT.

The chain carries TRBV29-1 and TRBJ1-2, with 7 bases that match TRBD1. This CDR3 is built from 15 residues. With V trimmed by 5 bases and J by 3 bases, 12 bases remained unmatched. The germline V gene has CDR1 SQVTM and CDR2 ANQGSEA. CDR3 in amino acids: CSVNLPGTAYYGYTF. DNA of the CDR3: TGCAGCGTTAACCTCCCCGGGACAGCCTACTATGGCTACACCTTC.